A selection of T cell receptor beta chains follows, all from one sample in a study of shared clonotypes between healthy human individuals. The assay was immunoSEQ multiplex PCR, and TCRdb's table has in-frame clones only and misses some. The table shows hundreds of thousands of clones, with roughly 80% occurring only once. The sequencing sample was made of memory CD4+ T cells sorted from blood. The receptors were gathered from a man aged 30-40 years in good health. The CDR3 runs from the conserved cysteine through the conserved F or W. The D gene is left open where the match is weak. Clone size appears in some rows only: once, few, many, or a class for an expanded clone.

clone_size	v_call	j_call	d_call	cdr3_nt	cdr3_aa
.	TRBV7-3	TRBJ2-2	.	TGTGCCAGCAGACAAACAGAGAACACCGGGGAGCTGTTTTTT	CASRQTENTGELFF
.	TRBV5-1	TRBJ2-3	.	TGCGCCAGCAGCTTGGATGCCAGGGGAGGCACAGATACGCAGTATTTT	CASSLDARGGTDTQYF
.	TRBV2	TRBJ1-5	TRBD1	TGTGCCAGCAGGAGGGACAGGGGAGATCAGCCCCAGCATTTT	CASRRDRGDQPQHF
.	TRBV5-4	TRBJ2-5	.	TGTGCCAGCAGCCGGGACTCCGGGGTCATGGAGACCCAGTACTTC	CASSRDSGVMETQYF
.	TRBV6-5	TRBJ2-7	.	TGTGCCAGCAGTTCGGACAAACTCTACGAGCAGTACTTC	CASSSDKLYEQYF
.	TRBV25-1	TRBJ1-5	.	TGTGCCAGCAGTGGACAGACTAATCAGCCCCAGCATTTT	CASSGQTNQPQHF
.	TRBV7-9	TRBJ2-1	.	TGTGCCAGCAGCCCCCCCACCGGGACAAAGCAGTTCTTC	CASSPPTGTKQFF
once	TRBV7-9	TRBJ1-2	TRBD1	TGTGCCGGAAACAGGGGGAACTATGGCTACACCTTC	CAGNRGNYGYTF
.	TRBV28	TRBJ1-1	.	TGTGCCAGCAGTTTACCCGGACAGAACACTGAAGCTTTCTTT	CASSLPGQNTEAFF
.	TRBV29-1	TRBJ1-2	TRBD1	TGCAGCGTTAAAGGACAGGCGCCGCACTATGGCTACACCTTC	CSVKGQAPHYGYTF
.	TRBV29-1	TRBJ2-3	.	TGCAGCCCTAAGACAGGAACAGATACGCAGTATTTT	CSPKTGTDTQYF
.	TRBV11-2	TRBJ1-3	.	TGTGCCAGCAGCTTGCGGGGGGCTCATGGAAACACCATATATTTT	CASSLRGAHGNTIYF
.	TRBV7-8	TRBJ2-6	TRBD1	TGTGCCAGCAGCTTGAGGGACAGGGGCTTCACTGGGGCCAACGTCCTGACTTTC	CASSLRDRGFTGANVLTF
.	TRBV10-2	TRBJ1-6	.	TGCGCCAGCACAGGGGATTATAATTCACCCCTCCACTTT	CASTGDYNSPLHF
many	TRBV5-1	TRBJ2-1	TRBD2	TGCGCCAGCAGCCAGGGGACTAGCGGGATAGCGTACAATGAGCAGTTCTTC	CASSQGTSGIAYNEQFF
.	TRBV2	TRBJ1-5	.	TGTGCCAGCAGTCCAGGGTCCGGGCAGCCCCAGCATTTT	CASSPGSGQPQHF
.	TRBV5-1	TRBJ2-3	TRBD2	TGCGCCAGCAGCCCCCCGGGCGGGAGGTTAACGCAGTATTTT	CASSPPGGRLTQYF
.	TRBV10-1	TRBJ2-1	.	TGCGCCAGCAGTGAGATAGGTGGGAGAGTTCAGTTCTTC	CASSEIGGRVQFF
.	TRBV5-1	TRBJ2-6	.	TGCGCCAGCAGTACGAACCCAGGTGGGGCCAACGTCCTGACTTTC	CASSTNPGGANVLTF
.	TRBV7-2	TRBJ1-2	.	TGTGCCAGCAGTTTAGGGGTACAGGGATTGCGCTACACCTTC	CASSLGVQGLRYTF
.	TRBV7-9	TRBJ1-4	TRBD1	TGTGCCAGCAGCCTAGGACAGGGGAATGAAAAACTGTTTTTT	CASSLGQGNEKLFF
.	TRBV7-9	TRBJ2-1	.	TGTGCCAGCAGCGCAGACCAGGTTGCCAATGAGCAGTTCTTC	CASSADQVANEQFF
many	TRBV7-9	TRBJ2-7	.	TGTGCCAGCAGAAGGGAGAGCTCCTACGAGCAGTACTTC	CASRRESSYEQYF
.	TRBV7-2	TRBJ2-5	TRBD2	TGTGCCAGCAGCTTAGGGTCTAGCGGGGTCCAAGAGACCCAGTACTTC	CASSLGSSGVQETQYF
few	TRBV10-1	TRBJ1-1	.	TGCGCCAGCAGTGAAAAGGTTTCAAACACTGAAGCTTTCTTT	CASSEKVSNTEAFF
.	TRBV4-1	TRBJ2-1	.	TGCGCCAGCAGCCAACCGATCGGACAGAGGGAGCACAATGAGCAGTTCTTC	CASSQPIGQREHNEQFF
.	TRBV5-5	TRBJ2-7	.	TGTGCCAGCAGCCTCGCGGTCTCCTACGAGCAGTACTTC	CASSLAVSYEQYF
few	TRBV6-6	TRBJ2-3	.	TGTGCCAGCAGTTACTCGATATCGGCTACGCAGTATTTT	CASSYSISATQYF
.	TRBV7-2	TRBJ2-1	TRBD2	TGTGCCAGCAGCTTAACCGGACTAGCGGGAATGAGGGCCTACAATGAGCAGTTCTTC	CASSLTGLAGMRAYNEQFF
.	TRBV6-1	TRBJ1-5	.	TGTGCCAGCAGGGGGGATGGGGGCCGCAATCAGCCCCAGCATTTT	CASRGDGGRNQPQHF
.	TRBV5-1	TRBJ2-3	.	TGCGCCAGCAGCTTTGGCGCTAGCACAGATACGCAGTATTTT	CASSFGASTDTQYF
.	TRBV11-2	TRBJ2-7	TRBD1	TGTGCCAGCAGCTCGACAGGGGGAGATAACGAGCAGTACTTC	CASSSTGGDNEQYF
.	TRBV5-1	TRBJ1-3	TRBD1	TGCGCCAGCAGCCCACCGGGACAGGGGATTGGAAACACCATATATTTT	CASSPPGQGIGNTIYF
few	TRBV5-1	TRBJ2-5	.	TGCGCCAGCAGCGATGGGGCCCTCGGCACCCAGTACTTC	CASSDGALGTQYF
few	TRBV9	TRBJ2-1	TRBD2	TGTGCCAGCAGCGTTTCTGCGGGAGCCTCCTACAATGAGCAGTTCTTC	CASSVSAGASYNEQFF
.	TRBV2	TRBJ2-7	TRBD1	TGTGCCAGCAGTCCAGACAGGGATGAGCTCTACGAGCAGTACTTC	CASSPDRDELYEQYF
few	TRBV30	TRBJ1-2	.	TGTGCCTGGAGTACAGGTTTTAACTATGGCTACACCTTC	CAWSTGFNYGYTF
.	TRBV6-5	TRBJ2-2	.	TGTGCCAGCAGAAGGAGGGCCTTGACCGGGGAGCTGTTTTTT	CASRRRALTGELFF
few	TRBV13	TRBJ2-3	.	TGTGCCAGCAGCAGTCAAACCGGGACTGGAATCTTGCTGGATACGCAGTATTTT	CASSSQTGTGILLDTQYF
.	TRBV2	TRBJ1-5	.	TGTGCCAGCCGCTCAGATGTTAGCAATCAGCCCCAGCATTTT	CASRSDVSNQPQHF
once	TRBV28	TRBJ1-1	.	TGTGCCAGCAGTCTAGTACCAGGGTTGGGCACTGAAGCTTTCTTT	CASSLVPGLGTEAFF
.	TRBV7-2	TRBJ2-2	.	TGTGCCAGCAGCTTAATTCTCTCCACCGGGGAGCTGTTTTTT	CASSLILSTGELFF
.	TRBV5-8	TRBJ1-5	.	TGTGCCAGCAGAAGGGAGCTCCATCAGCCCCAGCATTTT	CASRRELHQPQHF